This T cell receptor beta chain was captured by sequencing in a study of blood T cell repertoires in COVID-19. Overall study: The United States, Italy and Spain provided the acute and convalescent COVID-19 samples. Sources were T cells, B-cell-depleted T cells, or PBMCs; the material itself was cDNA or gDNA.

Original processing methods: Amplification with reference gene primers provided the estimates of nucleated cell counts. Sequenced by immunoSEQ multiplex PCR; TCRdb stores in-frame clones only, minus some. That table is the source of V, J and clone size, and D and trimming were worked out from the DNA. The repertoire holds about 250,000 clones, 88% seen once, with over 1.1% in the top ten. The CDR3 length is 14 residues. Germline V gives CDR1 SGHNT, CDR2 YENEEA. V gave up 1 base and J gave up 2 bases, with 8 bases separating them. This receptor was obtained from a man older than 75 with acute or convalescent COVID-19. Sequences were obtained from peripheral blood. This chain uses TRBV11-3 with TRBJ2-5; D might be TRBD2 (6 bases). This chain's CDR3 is CASSLGGAQETQYF. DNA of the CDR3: TGTGCCAGCAGCTTAGGCGGGGCTCAAGAGACCCAGTACTTC.